These 27 T cell receptor beta chains originate from one sample sequenced in a study of T cell repertoires in cytomegalovirus infection (dated by TCRdb to the late 2010s). This sample was sequenced with an Illumina HiSeq 1500. The raw public reads went through TCRdb reprocessing: fastp at Q25, MiXCR clone calling, in-frame beta chains kept. One record per CDR3 amino acid sequence lists the most common genes and DNA. Recorded for this sample are about 680,000 distinct CDR3 sequences; roughly 24% of them occurred a single time. 8% of the sample lies in the top ten. The sequencing input was CD8+ T cells from PBMCs. These receptors all come from a human donor in good health (CMV status not recorded). Some clones in this sample may be carry-over from other donors' samples.

This clonotype was seen a few times. The rearrangement uses TRBV7-9 and TRBJ2-2, with D unresolved. The CDR3 has 12 amino acids. Looked up from germline, CDR1 is SEHNR and CDR2 is FQNEAQ (reference sequence). CDR3 residues: CASSGRTGELFF. The CDR3 DNA is TGTGCGAGTAGTGGGCGAACCGGGGAGCTGTTTTTT. The variable domain in full, completed from reference TRBV7-9 and TRBJ2-2, reads DTGVSQNPRHKITKRGQNVTFRCDPISEHNRLYWYRQTLGQGPEFLTYFQNEAQLEKSRLLSDRFSAERPKGSFSTLEIQRTEQGDSAMYLCASSGRTGELFFGEGSRLTVL.

This chain links TRBV14 with TRBJ2-3, with 10 bases fitting TRBD2. There are 16 residues in the CDR3. The germline CDR1 and CDR2 sequences are SGHDN and FVKESK. J gave up 6 bases and V 2 bases, and 8 bases lay outside the gene matches. The CDR3 coding sequence is TGTGCCAGCAGCCAATCAAAGCGGGGGGGCGCGGATACGCAGTATTTT. Amino acids: CASSQSKRGGADTQYF. Drawing the rest from reference TRBV14 and TRBJ2-3, the complete variable domain is EAGVTQFPSHSVIEKGQTVTLRCDPISGHDNLYWYRRVMGKEIKFLLHFVKESKQDESGMPNNRFLAERTGGTYSTLKVQPAELEDSGVYFCASSQSKRGGADTQYFGPGTRLTVL.

This clonotype was recorded at least ten times. The V gene is TRBV6-5, the J gene TRBJ2-3, with TRBD2 as a possible D gene (6 bases). The germline gives CDR1 MNHEY, CDR2 SVGAGI. The CDR3 has 15 residues. Trimming removed 0 bases from V and 1 base from J, with 8 bases in between. Here the CDR3 reads CASSYSPGGTDTQYF. In DNA form, the CDR3 reads TGTGCCAGCAGTTACTCGCCGGGGGGCACAGATACGCAGTATTTT.

With regard to this clonotype: At one boundary the junction diverges from the germline segment, which might be a read error. This rearrangement joins TRBV12-3 or TRBV12-4 to TRBJ2-1; TRBD1 aligns across 8 bases. This CDR3 contains 14 residues. The CDR3 region has the DNA TGTGCCAGCAGTCCAGGGGGCTCCTTCAATGAGCAGTTCTTC. Protein sequence: CASSPGGSFNEQFF.

This clonotype was seen repeatedly, ten times or more. The chain employs TRBV7-9 and TRBJ1-5; D possibly corresponds to TRBD1 (6 bases). The V gene's germline CDR1 is SEHNR and CDR2 FQNEAQ (reference sequence). The CDR3 spans 17 residues. V dropped 5 bases and J dropped 0 bases, with 17 bases sitting between them. The CDR3 protein is CASSHVQGLGSNQPQHF. The CDR3 DNA reads TGTGCCAGCAGCCACGTACAGGGTCTCGGTAGCAATCAGCCCCAGCATTTT.

This clonotype has only a few counts. This chain links TRBV7-9 with TRBJ2-7, with a possible D match to TRBD1 (6 bases). The CDR3 contains 14 residues. V lost 5 bases and J 2 bases, leaving 13 bases between the germline ends. In germline, CDR1 is SEHNR, CDR2 FQNEAQ (reference sequence). CDR3 protein: CASSASDRTYEQYF. The CDR3, as DNA: TGTGCCAGCAGCGCCTCCGACAGGACCTACGAGCAGTACTTC.

This clonotype was detected a few times. The chain couples TRBV25-1 to TRBJ2-7; 10 bases map to TRBD2. The germline V gene encodes CDR1 MGHDK and CDR2 SYGVNS. With V trimmed by 6 bases and J by 3 bases, 5 bases remained unmatched. This CDR3 spans 14 amino acids. CDR3 nucleotide sequence: TGTGCCAGCAGCGGACTAGCGGCGGGCTACGAGCAGTACTTC. This gives the protein CASSGLAAGYEQYF.

This chain uses TRBV27 with TRBJ2-7; D ambiguous. V was pared by 3 bases and J by 2 bases, with 8 bases between. CDR3 length: 13 residues. The germline CDR1 and CDR2 sequences are MNHEY and SMNVEV (reference sequence). This CDR3 is CASSFGIPYEQYF. CDR3 nucleotide sequence: TGTGCCAGCAGTTTTGGCATACCCTACGAGCAGTACTTC.

This clonotype was seen a handful of times. The rearrangement links TRBV20-1 to TRBJ2-1; D remains ambiguous. This CDR3 region has 14 residues. Trimming pared 1 base from V and 0 bases from J, leaving 7 bases between. Germline V gene sequence: CDR1 DFQATT, CDR2 SNEGSKA (reference sequence). CDR3 protein: CSARVGSSYNEQFF. The CDR3 coding sequence is TGCAGTGCTAGAGTAGGCAGCTCCTACAATGAGCAGTTCTTC.

The chain carries TRBV7-9 and TRBJ2-5; tentative D call: TRBD2 (5 bases). V shed 0 bases and J shed 5 bases, with 13 bases lying between them. Germline loops: CDR1 SEHNR, CDR2 FQNEAQ (reference sequence). The CDR3 has 15 residues. CDR3 loop: CASSLAVRAWETQYF. CDR3 nucleotides: TGTGCCAGCAGCTTAGCTGTGAGGGCGTGGGAGACCCAGTACTTC.

This clonotype was counted only a few times. The chain employs TRBV7-9 and TRBJ2-1; 14 bases are a match to TRBD2. CDR1 is SEHNR and CDR2 is FQNEAQ in the germline V gene (reference sequence). The CDR3 spans 17 residues. With 5 bases clipped from V and 7 bases from J, the junction kept 10 bases outside the gene matches. CDR3 residues: CASSIPETSGGANEQFF. The CDR3 DNA follows: TGTGCCAGCAGCATCCCTGAGACTAGCGGGGGGGCTAATGAGCAGTTCTTC.

This clonotype has at least ten counts. The chain has TRBV7-6 and TRBJ2-7; TRBD1 might be the D (5 bases). V gave up 5 bases and J gave up 3 bases, with 17 bases separating them. There are 15 residues in the CDR3. The germline gives CDR1 SGHVS, CDR2 FNYEAQ. CDR3 sequence: CASSKAQGPLYEQYV. In DNA form, the CDR3 reads TGTGCCAGCAGCAAAGCTCAGGGTCCCCTCTACGAGCAGTACGTC.

V usage is TRBV28 and J usage is TRBJ2-5, with D perhaps matching TRBD1 (5 bases). This CDR3 contains 14 residues. Germline V gives CDR1 MDHEN, CDR2 SYDVKM. Deletions cut 3 bases from V and 1 base from J, with 9 bases between. This CDR3 is CASSFDSSQETQYF. DNA for the CDR3: TGTGCCAGCAGTTTCGACAGTTCCCAAGAGACCCAGTACTTC.

The V and J genes are TRBV2 and TRBJ2-3, with TRBD2 identical over 10 bases. The junction had 7 bases not matched to a gene; V was cut back by 8 bases and J by 2 bases. CDR1 is SNHLY and CDR2 is FYNNEI in the germline V gene. The CDR3 spans 15 residues. CDR3 nucleotides: TGTGCCAGCCCCTTACTAGCGGGGATCACAGATACGCAGTATTTT. Residues: CASPLLAGITDTQYF.

The sample holds many counts of this clonotype. The chain is built from TRBV7-9 and TRBJ2-7; no clear D. This CDR3 spans 14 amino acids. V shed 5 bases and J shed 2 bases, with 13 bases lying between them. Germline CDR1 and CDR2: SEHNR and FQNEAQ (reference sequence). The CDR3 DNA reads TGTGCCAGCAGCCCCTCGGGCGCGGCCTACGAGCAGTACTTC. This gives the protein CASSPSGAAYEQYF.

On this clonotype itself: This may be a read error: a much more frequent sequence differs by one nucleotide. The V gene is TRBV6-5, the J gene TRBJ2-1; D perhaps matches TRBD2 (5 bases). This CDR3 contains 13 residues. The germline CDR1 and CDR2 sequences are MNHEY and SVGAGI. The CDR3 here is CASSYSPTNERFF. Written as DNA, the CDR3 is TGTGCCAGCAGTTACTCCCCGACTAATGAGCGGTTCTTC.

This clonotype was seen only once. V is TRBV20-1 and J is TRBJ2-4; D gene uncertain. V lost 1 base and J 3 bases, leaving 7 bases between the germline ends. The CDR3 loop spans 13 amino acids. Per the germline V gene, CDR1 is DFQATT and CDR2 is SNEGSKA (reference sequence). The CDR3 reads CSARGSNKNIQYF. In nucleotides, the CDR3 is TGCAGTGCTAGAGGCAGTAACAAAAACATTCAGTACTTC.

This clonotype appeared many times. The chain combines TRBV29-1 with TRBJ1-3; D unclear. CDR3 length: 12 residues. Germline CDR1 is SQVTM and CDR2 is ANQGSEA. V was cut by 5 bases and J by 3 bases, with 8 bases left in between. The CDR3: CSVWTVGNTIYF. In DNA, the CDR3 is TGCAGCGTTTGGACGGTTGGAAACACCATATATTTT.

The chain recombines TRBV14 with TRBJ2-7; TRBD2 matches 9 bases. Trimming cost V 2 bases and J 6 bases; bases outside gene matches: 8. The germline V gene encodes CDR1 SGHDN and CDR2 FVKESK. This CDR3 has 15 amino acids. The CDR3 sequence is CASSQRRGGPLEQYF. The CDR3 DNA reads TGTGCCAGCAGCCAAAGGCGGGGGGGCCCCCTCGAGCAGTACTTC. The variable domain in full, with the rest retrieved from reference TRBV14 and TRBJ2-7, is EAGVTQFPSHSVIEKGQTVTLRCDPISGHDNLYWYRRVMGKEIKFLLHFVKESKQDESGMPNNRFLAERTGGTYSTLKVQPAELEDSGVYFCASSQRRGGPLEQYFGPGTRLTVT.

The rearrangement uses TRBV20-1 and TRBJ2-3; D is possibly TRBD1 or TRBD2 (5 bases each). The CDR3 loop spans 15 amino acids. V was shortened by 6 bases and J by 2 bases, with 18 bases between the two germline ends. Germline V gene sequence: CDR1 DFQATT, CDR2 SNEGSKA (reference sequence). The CDR3 DNA reads as TGCAGTGCCCTGTTGGGGGAACGAACCACAGATACGCAGTATTTT. Translating gives CSALLGERTTDTQYF.

This clonotype was detected only a few times. The rearrangement uses TRBV28 and TRBJ2-3; possible D gene TRBD1, 5 bases. The germline gives CDR1 MDHEN, CDR2 SYDVKM. V lost 8 bases to trimming and J lost 5 bases, with 20 bases between them. The CDR3 contains 15 residues. CDR3 coding DNA: TGTGCCAGCGCCCCGAGGACAAATGTCGTAGATACGCAGTATTTT. Amino acid sequence: CASAPRTNVVDTQYF. The full variable domain, its missing parts supplied by reference TRBV28 and TRBJ2-3, is DVKVTQSSRYLVKRTGEKVFLECVQDMDHENMFWYRQDPGLGLRLIYFSYDVKMKEKGDIPEGYSVSREKKERFSLILESASTNQTSMYLCASAPRTNVVDTQYFGPGTRLTVL.

This clonotype was counted between two and nine times. The chain joins TRBV29-1 to TRBJ1-1; a weak D match, TRBD1 (5 bases). Per the germline V gene, CDR1 is SQVTM and CDR2 is ANQGSEA. The V end was cut by 3 bases, the J end by 2 bases, with 13 bases between. CDR3 length equals 14 residues. The CDR3 DNA is TGCAGCGTTGACCCGGGGCGCGTCAACACTGAAGCTTTCTTT. It codes for CSVDPGRVNTEAFF.

The J gene is TRBJ2-7, the V gene TRBV7-2; D unclear. With 4 bases removed from V and 6 bases from J, the gap between germline ends came to 13 bases. CDR1 is SGHTA, CDR2 FQGNSA, per germline. The CDR3 spans 13 residues. This CDR3 reads CASSYWGSGEQYV. In DNA, the CDR3 is TGTGCCAGCAGCTACTGGGGTTCCGGCGAGCAGTACGTC.

The chain uses TRBV6-2 or TRBV6-3 and TRBJ2-7; D possibly corresponds to TRBD1 (6 bases). Germline assignment: CDR1 MNHEY and CDR2 SVGEGT. The CDR3 totals 13 residues. Deletions cut 4 bases from V and 1 base from J, with 8 bases between. The CDR3 is CASSWGHSYEQYV. CDR3 sequence (DNA): TGTGCCAGCAGTTGGGGACATTCCTACGAGCAGTACGTC.

In its sample, this clonotype was seen many times. This rearrangement joins TRBV20-1 to TRBJ1-1; the D is unclear. Per the germline V gene, CDR1 is DFQATT and CDR2 is SNEGSKA (reference sequence). The V end was cut by 1 base, the J end by 4 bases, with 10 bases between. The CDR3 totals 13 residues. CDR3 protein: CSARVGGLTEAFF. The DNA of the CDR3 is TGCAGTGCTAGAGTTGGCGGGCTCACTGAAGCTTTCTTT.

Many counts were recorded for this clonotype. V is TRBV7-3 and J is TRBJ2-5; no firm D call. The CDR3 extends over 13 amino acids. CDR1 is SGHTA and CDR2 is FQGTGA in the germline V gene. The V and J ends lost 1 base and 5 bases respectively, with 8 bases between them. CDR3 coding DNA: TGTGCCAGCAGCTTAAATTTGTTCGAGACCCAGTACTTC. The encoded protein is CASSLNLFETQYF.

As for this clonotype: A read error may explain this, as a much larger clone is one base away. The CDR3 loop is CVSSSTEKYGYTF. CDR3 sequence (DNA): TGTGTCAGCAGCTCTACAGAAAAGTATGGCTACACCTTC. J is TRBJ1-2 and V is TRBV7-1; D gene unclear. TRBV7-1 is known as an ORF, though its function is uncertain. There are 13 residues in the CDR3.